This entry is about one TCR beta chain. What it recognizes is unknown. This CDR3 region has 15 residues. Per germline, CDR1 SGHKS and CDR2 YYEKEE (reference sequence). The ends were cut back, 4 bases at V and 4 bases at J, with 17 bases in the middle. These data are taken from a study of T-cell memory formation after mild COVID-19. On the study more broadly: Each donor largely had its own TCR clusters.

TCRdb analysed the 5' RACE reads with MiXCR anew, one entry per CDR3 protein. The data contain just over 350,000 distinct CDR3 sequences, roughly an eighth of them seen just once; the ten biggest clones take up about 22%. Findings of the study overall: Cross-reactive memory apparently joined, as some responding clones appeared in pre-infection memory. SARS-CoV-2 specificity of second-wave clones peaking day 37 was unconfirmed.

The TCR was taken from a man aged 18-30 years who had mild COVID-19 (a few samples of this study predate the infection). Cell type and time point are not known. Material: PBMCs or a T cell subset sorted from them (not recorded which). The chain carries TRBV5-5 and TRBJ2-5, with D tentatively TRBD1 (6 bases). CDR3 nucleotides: TGTGCCAGCAGCGAGGGGACACCCTCGGGAGAGACCCAGTACTTC. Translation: CASSEGTPSGETQYF.